This entry features one T cell receptor (beta chain) sequence. Sequencing used immunoSEQ multiplex PCR; TCRdb keeps in-frame clones, though not all of them. Of around 180,000 clones in the sample, approximately 91% were seen once. V lost 6 bases and J lost 3; bases outside the gene matches: 5. Germline V CDR1 and CDR2: WSHSY, SAAADI. This CDR3 is built from 14 residues. The data originate from a study of blood T cell repertoires in COVID-19. This chain uses TRBV10-2 with TRBJ2-7, with 10 nucleotides matching TRBD2. The source is an older man with active or convalescent COVID-19. The sample taken for sequencing was peripheral blood. CDR3 in amino acids: CASRLAGEGYEQYF. CDR3 coding DNA: TGCGCCAGCAGGCTAGCGGGAGAGGGCTACGAGCAGTACTTC.